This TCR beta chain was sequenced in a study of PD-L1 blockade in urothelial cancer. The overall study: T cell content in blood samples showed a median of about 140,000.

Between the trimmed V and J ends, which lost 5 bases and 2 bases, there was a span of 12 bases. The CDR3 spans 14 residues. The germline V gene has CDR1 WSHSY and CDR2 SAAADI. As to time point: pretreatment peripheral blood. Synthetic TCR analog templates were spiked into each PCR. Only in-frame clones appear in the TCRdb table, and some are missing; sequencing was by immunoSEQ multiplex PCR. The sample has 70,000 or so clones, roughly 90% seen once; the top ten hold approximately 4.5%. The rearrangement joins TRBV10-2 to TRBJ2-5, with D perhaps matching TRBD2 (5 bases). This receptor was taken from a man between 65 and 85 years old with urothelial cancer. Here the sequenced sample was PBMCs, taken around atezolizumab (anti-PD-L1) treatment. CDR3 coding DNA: TGCGCCAGCAGTCCTCGGACTGGGCAAGAGACCCAGTACTTC. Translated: CASSPRTGQETQYF.